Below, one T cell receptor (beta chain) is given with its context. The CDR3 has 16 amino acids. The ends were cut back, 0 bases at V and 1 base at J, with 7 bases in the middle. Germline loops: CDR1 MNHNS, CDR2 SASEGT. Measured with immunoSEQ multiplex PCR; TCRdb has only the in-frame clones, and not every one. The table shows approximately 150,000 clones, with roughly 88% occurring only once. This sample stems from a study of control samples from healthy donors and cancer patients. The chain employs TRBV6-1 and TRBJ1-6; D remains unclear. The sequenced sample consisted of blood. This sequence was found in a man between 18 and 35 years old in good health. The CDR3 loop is CASSEATRSYNSPLHF. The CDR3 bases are TGTGCCAGCAGTGAAGCCACTAGATCCTATAATTCACCCCTCCACTTT.